This T cell receptor beta chain came from a study of T cell responses to AZD1222 COVID-19 vaccine. Unmatched junction bases numbered 6, after V lost 5 bases and J lost 5 bases. This CDR3 comprises 14 residues. Looked up from germline, CDR1 is SGHTA and CDR2 is FQGNSA. On this clone: Its antigen is not identified.

Whole-study findings and limits: Nearly half of unique spike-specific TCRs reportedly avoided B.1.351 and B.1.1.7 mutated regions. Baseline seropositivity occurred in only 5 to 7 AZD1222 recipients. The donor group comprised mostly white British people and more females; the analysis possibly underestimated clonal diversity.

The protocol was immunoSEQ multiplex PCR, while the TCRdb copy is restricted to in-frame clones and leaves out a portion. The sample shows roughly 100,000 clones, 91% of them seen only once. This chain uses TRBV7-2 with TRBJ1-2; 9 positions match TRBD1. This sample comprised peripheral blood, obtained on day 0 of AZD1222 vaccination. The TCR was taken from an adult in good health. The CDR3 protein is CASSRSTGGYGYTF. In DNA form, the CDR3 reads TGTGCCAGCAGCCGGTCGACAGGGGGTTATGGCTACACCTTC.